The sample holds a few counts of the clone carrying this T cell receptor beta chain. The CDR3 sequence is 16 residues long. Germline CDR1 SGHDT, CDR2 YYEEEE. V was pared by 1 base and J by 2 bases, with 5 bases of the junction left unmatched. This sample was included in a study of early T cells in non-severe SARS-CoV-2 infection. About the study: Chains were not paired, and sequencing was done on bulk RNA from unsorted whole blood.

In the library, individual cDNA molecules carried attached unique molecular identifiers. MiXCR, run by TCRdb on the 5' RACE reads, gives a single entry per CDR3 protein. The sample shows more than 50,000 distinct CDR3 sequences, 10% to 15% of them seen only once. The material sequenced was whole blood. The V and J genes are TRBV5-6 and TRBJ1-5, with TRBD1 matching over 8 bases. The sequence derives from an adult who was a healthcare worker with PCR-confirmed SARS-CoV-2 infection or an uninfected control (not recorded which). The CDR3 sequence: CASSLWGQAGNQPQHF. DNA for the CDR3: TGTGCCAGCAGCTTGTGGGGACAGGCGGGCAATCAGCCCCAGCATTTT. Supplemented by reference TRBV5-6 and TRBJ1-5, the full variable domain reads DAGVTQSPTHLIKTRGQQVTLRCSPKSGHDTVSWYQQALGQGPQFIFQYYEEEERQRGNFPDRFSGHQFPNYSSELNVNALLLGDSALYLCASSLWGQAGNQPQHFGDGTRLSIL.